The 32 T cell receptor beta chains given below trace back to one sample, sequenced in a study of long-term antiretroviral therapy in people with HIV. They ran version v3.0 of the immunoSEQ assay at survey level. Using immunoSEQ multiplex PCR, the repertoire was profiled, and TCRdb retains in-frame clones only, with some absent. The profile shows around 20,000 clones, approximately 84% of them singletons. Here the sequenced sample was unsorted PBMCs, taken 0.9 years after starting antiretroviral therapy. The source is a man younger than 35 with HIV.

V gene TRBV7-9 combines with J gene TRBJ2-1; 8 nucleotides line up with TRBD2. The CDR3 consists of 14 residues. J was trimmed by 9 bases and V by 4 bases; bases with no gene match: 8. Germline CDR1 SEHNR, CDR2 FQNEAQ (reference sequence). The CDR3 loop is CASSSRTSSFEQFF. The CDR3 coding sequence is TGTGCCAGCAGCTCTAGGACTAGCTCGTTTGAGCAGTTCTTC.

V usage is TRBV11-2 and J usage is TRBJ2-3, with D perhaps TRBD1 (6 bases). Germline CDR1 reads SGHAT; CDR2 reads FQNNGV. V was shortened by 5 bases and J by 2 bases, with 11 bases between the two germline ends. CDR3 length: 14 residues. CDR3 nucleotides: TGTGCCAGCAGCGACTGGGGGCACACAGATACGCAGTATTTT. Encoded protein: CASSDWGHTDTQYF.

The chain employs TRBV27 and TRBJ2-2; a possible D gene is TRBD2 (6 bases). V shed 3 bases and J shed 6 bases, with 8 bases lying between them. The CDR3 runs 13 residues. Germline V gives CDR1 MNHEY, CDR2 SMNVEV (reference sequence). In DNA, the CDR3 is TGTGCCAGCAGTTTGGGGGGTCCCGGGGAGCTGTTTTTT. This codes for CASSLGGPGELFF.

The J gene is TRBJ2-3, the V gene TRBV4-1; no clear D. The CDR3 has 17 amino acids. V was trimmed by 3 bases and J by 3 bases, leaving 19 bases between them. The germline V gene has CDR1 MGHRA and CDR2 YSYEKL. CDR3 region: CASSQVDMGFRTDTQYF. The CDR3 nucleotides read TGCGCCAGCAGCCAGGTAGATATGGGATTCAGGACAGATACGCAGTATTTT.

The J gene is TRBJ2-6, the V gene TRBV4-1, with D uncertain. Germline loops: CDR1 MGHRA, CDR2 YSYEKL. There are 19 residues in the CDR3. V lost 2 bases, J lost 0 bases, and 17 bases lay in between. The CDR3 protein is CASSQPPGISDSGANVLTF. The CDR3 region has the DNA TGCGCCAGCAGCCAACCCCCGGGTATTTCCGACTCTGGGGCCAACGTCCTGACTTTC.

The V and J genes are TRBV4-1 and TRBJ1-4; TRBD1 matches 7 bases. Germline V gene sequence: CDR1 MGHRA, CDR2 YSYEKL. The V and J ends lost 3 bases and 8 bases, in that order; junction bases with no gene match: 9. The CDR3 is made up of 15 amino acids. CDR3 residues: CASSQTPGGGEKLFF. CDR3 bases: TGCGCCAGCAGCCAGACCCCAGGGGGTGGCGAAAAACTGTTTTTT.

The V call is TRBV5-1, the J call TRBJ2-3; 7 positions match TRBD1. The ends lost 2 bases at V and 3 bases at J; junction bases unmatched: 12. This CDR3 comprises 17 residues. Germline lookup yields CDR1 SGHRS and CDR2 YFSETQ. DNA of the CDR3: TGCGCCAGCAGCTTCGACAGGGTTCACGTGGTTACAGATACGCAGTATTTT. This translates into CASSFDRVHVVTDTQYF.

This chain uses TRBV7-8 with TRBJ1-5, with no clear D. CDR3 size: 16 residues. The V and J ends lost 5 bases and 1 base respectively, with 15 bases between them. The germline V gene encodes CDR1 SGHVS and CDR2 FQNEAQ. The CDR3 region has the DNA TGTGCCAGCAGCCCCAGGTTTTCGGGGAGCAATCAGCCCCAGCATTTT. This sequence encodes CASSPRFSGSNQPQHF.

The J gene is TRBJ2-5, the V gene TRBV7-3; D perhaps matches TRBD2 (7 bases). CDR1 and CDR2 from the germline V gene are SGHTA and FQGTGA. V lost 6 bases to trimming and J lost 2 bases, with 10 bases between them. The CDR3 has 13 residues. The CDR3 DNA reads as TGTGCCAGCAGTAGGGGGGGACAAGAGACCCAGTACTTC. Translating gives CASSRGGQETQYF.

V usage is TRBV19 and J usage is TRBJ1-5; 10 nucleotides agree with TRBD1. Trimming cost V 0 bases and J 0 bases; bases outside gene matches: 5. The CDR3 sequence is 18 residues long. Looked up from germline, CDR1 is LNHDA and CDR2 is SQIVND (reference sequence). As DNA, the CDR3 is TGTGCCAGTAGTATAGAAGGGACAGGGGTTAGTAGCAATCAGCCCCAGCATTTT. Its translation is CASSIEGTGVSSNQPQHF.

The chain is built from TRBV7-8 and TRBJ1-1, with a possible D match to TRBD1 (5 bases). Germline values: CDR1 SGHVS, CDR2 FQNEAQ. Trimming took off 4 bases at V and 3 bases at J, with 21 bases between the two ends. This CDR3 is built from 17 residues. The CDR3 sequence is CASSSVVASRGDTEAFF. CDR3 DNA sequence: TGTGCCAGCAGCTCAGTAGTGGCCTCCCGGGGGGACACTGAAGCTTTCTTT.

CDR3 sequence reads: CASSKIPQETQYF. The CDR3 coding sequence is TGCGCCAGCAGCAAGATACCCCAAGAGACCCAGTACTTC. V gene TRBV5-1 combines with J gene TRBJ2-5; D gene ambiguous. The germline V gene has CDR1 SGHRS and CDR2 YFSETQ. The CDR3 loop spans 13 amino acids. Trimming took 4 bases from V and 1 from J, leaving 8 bases between them. The whole variable domain, filled in from reference TRBV5-1 and TRBJ2-5, reads KAGVTQTPRYLIKTRGQQVTLSCSPISGHRSVSWYQQTPGQGLQFLFEYFSETQRNKGNFPGRFSGRQFSNSRSEMNVSTLELGDSALYLCASSKIPQETQYFGPGTRLLVL.

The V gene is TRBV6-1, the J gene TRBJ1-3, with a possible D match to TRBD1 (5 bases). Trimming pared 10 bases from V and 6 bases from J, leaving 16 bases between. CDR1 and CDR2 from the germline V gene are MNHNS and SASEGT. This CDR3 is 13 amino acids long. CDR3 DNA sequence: TGTGCCATCCGCTGGGGGTGGGAAAACACCATATATTTT. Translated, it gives CAIRWGWENTIYF.

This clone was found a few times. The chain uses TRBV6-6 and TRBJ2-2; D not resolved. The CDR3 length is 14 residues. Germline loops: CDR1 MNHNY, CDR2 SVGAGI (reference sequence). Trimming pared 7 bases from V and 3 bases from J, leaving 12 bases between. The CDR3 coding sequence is TGTGCCAGCACTCTGAGAGGTCACACCGGGGAGCTGTTTTTT. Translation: CASTLRGHTGELFF.

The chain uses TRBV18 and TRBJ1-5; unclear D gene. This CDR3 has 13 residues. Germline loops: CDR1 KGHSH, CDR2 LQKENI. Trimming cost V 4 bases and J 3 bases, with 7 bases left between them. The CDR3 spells CASSLTDNQPQHF. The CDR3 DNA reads TGTGCCAGCTCACTTACCGACAATCAGCCCCAGCATTTT.

The CDR3 region is CASGVGTSGSYEQYV. CDR3 DNA: TGTGCCAGCGGGGTCGGGACTAGCGGGTCCTACGAGCAGTACGTC. This sequence joins TRBV6-1 and TRBJ2-7, with 12 positions matching TRBD2. The CDR3 covers 15 residues. Germline CDR1 reads MNHNS; CDR2 reads SASEGT. With 8 bases clipped from V and 1 base from J, the junction kept 6 bases outside the gene matches.

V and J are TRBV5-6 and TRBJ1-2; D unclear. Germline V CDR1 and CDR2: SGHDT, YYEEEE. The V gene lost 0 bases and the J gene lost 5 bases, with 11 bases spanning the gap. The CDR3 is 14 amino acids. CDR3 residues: CASSLASTSYGYTF. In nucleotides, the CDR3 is TGTGCCAGCAGCTTGGCATCGACATCTTATGGCTACACCTTC.

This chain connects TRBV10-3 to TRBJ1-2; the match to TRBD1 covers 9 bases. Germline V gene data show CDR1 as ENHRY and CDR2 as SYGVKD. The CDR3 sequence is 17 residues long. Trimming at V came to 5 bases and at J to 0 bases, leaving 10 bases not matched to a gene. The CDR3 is CAISNVGQGPANYGYTF. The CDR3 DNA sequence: TGTGCCATCAGTAATGTTGGACAGGGGCCAGCTAACTATGGCTACACCTTC.

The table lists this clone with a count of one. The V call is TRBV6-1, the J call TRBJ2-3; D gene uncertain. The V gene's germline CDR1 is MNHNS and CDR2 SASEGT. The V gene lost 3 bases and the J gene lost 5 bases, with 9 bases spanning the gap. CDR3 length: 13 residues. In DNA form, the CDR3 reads TGTGCCAGCAGTGAGCACCGTGTAGATACGCAGTATTTT. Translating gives CASSEHRVDTQYF.

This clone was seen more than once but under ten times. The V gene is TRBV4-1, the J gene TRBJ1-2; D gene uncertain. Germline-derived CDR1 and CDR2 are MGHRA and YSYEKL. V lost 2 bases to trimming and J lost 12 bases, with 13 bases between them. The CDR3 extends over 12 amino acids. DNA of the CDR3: TGCGCCAGCAGCCAAACTTCAAGGGATCACACCTTC. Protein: CASSQTSRDHTF.

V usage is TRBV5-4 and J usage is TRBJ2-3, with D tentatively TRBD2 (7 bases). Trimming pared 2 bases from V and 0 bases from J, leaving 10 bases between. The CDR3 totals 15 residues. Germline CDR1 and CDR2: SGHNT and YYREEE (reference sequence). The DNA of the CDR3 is TGTGCCAGCAGCTTCAGGGGAGGGAGCACAGATACGCAGTATTTT. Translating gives CASSFRGGSTDTQYF. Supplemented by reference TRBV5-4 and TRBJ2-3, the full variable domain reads ETGVTQSPTHLIKTRGQQVTLRCSSQSGHNTVSWYQQALGQGPQFIFQYYREEENGRGNFPPRFSGLQFPNYSSELNVNALELDDSALYLCASSFRGGSTDTQYFGPGTRLTVL.

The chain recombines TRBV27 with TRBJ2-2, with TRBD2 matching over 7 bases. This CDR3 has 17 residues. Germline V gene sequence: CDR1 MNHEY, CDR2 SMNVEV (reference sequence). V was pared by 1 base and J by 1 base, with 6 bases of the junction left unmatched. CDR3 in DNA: TGTGCCAGCAGTTTATACGGGGGAGGGGTGAACACCGGGGAGCTGTTTTTT. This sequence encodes CASSLYGGGVNTGELFF.

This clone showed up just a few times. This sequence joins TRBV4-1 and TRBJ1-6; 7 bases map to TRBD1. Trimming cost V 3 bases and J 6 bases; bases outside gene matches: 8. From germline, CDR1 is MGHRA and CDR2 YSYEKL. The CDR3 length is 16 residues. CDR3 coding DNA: TGCGCCAGCAGCCAGGTGCTAGGACAGGCTAATTCACCCCTCCACTTT. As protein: CASSQVLGQANSPLHF.

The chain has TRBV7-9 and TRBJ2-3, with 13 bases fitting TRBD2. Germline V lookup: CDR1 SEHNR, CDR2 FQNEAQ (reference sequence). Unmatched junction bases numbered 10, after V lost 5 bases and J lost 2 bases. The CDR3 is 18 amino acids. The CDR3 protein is CASSHTSGGAFATDTQYF. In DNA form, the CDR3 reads TGTGCCAGCAGCCATACTAGCGGGGGGGCTTTTGCCACAGATACGCAGTATTTT.

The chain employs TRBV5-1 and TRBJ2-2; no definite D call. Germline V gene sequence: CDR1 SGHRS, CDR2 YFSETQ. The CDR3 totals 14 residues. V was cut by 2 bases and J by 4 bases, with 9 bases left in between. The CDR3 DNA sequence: TGCGCCAGCAGCTTATCGATGCTCACCGGGGAGCTGTTTTTT. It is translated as CASSLSMLTGELFF.

The CDR3 sequence: CASSPTFYEQYV. The CDR3 DNA reads as TGTGCCAGCAGTCCAACCTTCTACGAGCAGTACGTC. The chain is built from TRBV2 and TRBJ2-7, with D unresolved. This CDR3 is built from 12 residues. CDR1 and CDR2 from the germline V gene are SNHLY and FYNNEI. The germline V and J ends were trimmed by 5 bases and 3 bases, with 8 bases remaining between them.

CDR3 DNA: TGCGCCAGCAGCCAAGAGCTAGGGGGTTATTCACCCCTCCACTTT. It encodes CASSQELGGYSPLHF. The chain carries TRBV4-1 and TRBJ1-6; possible D gene TRBD1, 6 bases. The CDR3 is 15 residues long. Germline values: CDR1 MGHRA, CDR2 YSYEKL. Trimming removed 0 bases from V and 8 bases from J, with 11 bases in between.

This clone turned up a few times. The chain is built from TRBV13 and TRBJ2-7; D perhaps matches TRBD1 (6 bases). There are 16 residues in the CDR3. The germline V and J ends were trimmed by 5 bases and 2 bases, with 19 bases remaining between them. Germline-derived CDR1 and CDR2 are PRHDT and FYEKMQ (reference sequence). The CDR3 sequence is CASSRQITGSAYEQYF. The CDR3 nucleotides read TGTGCCAGCAGCCGCCAAATAACAGGGTCAGCCTACGAGCAGTACTTC.

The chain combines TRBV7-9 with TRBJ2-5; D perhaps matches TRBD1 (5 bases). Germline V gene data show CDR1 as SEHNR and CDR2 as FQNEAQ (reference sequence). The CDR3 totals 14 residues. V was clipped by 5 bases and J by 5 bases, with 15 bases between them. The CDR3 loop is CASSPFGAVETQYF. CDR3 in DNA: TGTGCCAGCAGCCCATTTGGGGCCGTGGAGACCCAGTACTTC.

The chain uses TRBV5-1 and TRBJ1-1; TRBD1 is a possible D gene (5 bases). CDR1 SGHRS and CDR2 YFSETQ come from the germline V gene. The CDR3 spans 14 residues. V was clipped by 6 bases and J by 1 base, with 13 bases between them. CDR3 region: CASNPTGANTEAFF. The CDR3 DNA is TGCGCCAGCAACCCAACCGGGGCGAACACTGAAGCTTTCTTT.

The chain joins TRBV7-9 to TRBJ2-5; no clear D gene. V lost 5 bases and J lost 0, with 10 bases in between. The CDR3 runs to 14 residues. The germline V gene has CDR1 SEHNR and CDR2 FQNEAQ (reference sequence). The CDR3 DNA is TGTGCCAGCAGCCGGAGTTCCCACCAAGAGACCCAGTACTTC. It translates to CASSRSSHQETQYF.

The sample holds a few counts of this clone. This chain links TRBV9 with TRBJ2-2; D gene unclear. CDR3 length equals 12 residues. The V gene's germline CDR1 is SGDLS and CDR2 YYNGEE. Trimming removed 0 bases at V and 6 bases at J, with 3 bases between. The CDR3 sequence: CASSVGPGELFF. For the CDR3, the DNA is TGTGCCAGCAGCGTAGGCCCCGGGGAGCTGTTTTTT.